Detailed here is one T cell receptor (beta chain). This sample is drawn from a study of blood T cell repertoires in COVID-19. On the study more broadly: Acute and convalescent COVID-19 specimens originated in the United States, Italy and Spain. T cells, B-cell-depleted T cells, or PBMCs provided the cDNA or gDNA that served as material.

Under the authors' procedure: Quantification of nucleated cells was approximated via reference gene primer amplification. Method: immunoSEQ multiplex PCR; TCRdb's copy keeps in-frame clones and lacks some. From that table come the V and J calls and clone size; the DNA was used to work out D and trimming. The table has roughly 100,000 clones, more than 75% seen once; the top ten hold about 6.3%. This CDR3 comprises 14 residues. V was shortened by 3 bases and J by 0 bases, with 9 bases between the two germline ends. Germline V gene data show CDR1 as SGHTS and CDR2 as YDEGEE. The clonotype originates from a human donor in a cohort sampled during active COVID-19. Sequencing used peripheral blood. The rearrangement joins TRBV5-8 to TRBJ1-2; possible D gene TRBD1, 5 bases. Written as DNA, the CDR3 is TGTGCCAGCAGCTCAGAGACAGCTAACTATGGCTACACCTTC. Protein sequence: CASSSETANYGYTF.